This T cell receptor beta chain appears in the sequencing data of a study of cytomegalovirus exposure and HLA in healthy donors. In this sample, this clone turned up a few times. Antigen unknown. PCR primers comprised 60 Vbeta and 13 Jbeta primers. Assay: immunoSEQ multiplex PCR; the TCRdb copy retains only in-frame clones and omits some. The table has roughly 140,000 clones, about three quarters seen once. The CDR3 runs to 15 residues. Germline V gene data show CDR1 as SGHRS and CDR2 as YFSETQ. V was shortened by 6 bases and J by 4 bases, with 19 bases between the two germline ends. General study findings and limits: In vitro confirmation showed a few CMV-associated chains to be CMV antigen specific.

The chain joins TRBV5-1 to TRBJ1-1; weak D call: TRBD1 (5 bases). This sequence originates from a man between 18 and 29 years old in good health and CMV-seronegative. What was sequenced was PBMCs. The CDR3 region is CASTKDNPDSTEAFF. CDR3 DNA: TGCGCCAGCACCAAGGACAACCCCGACTCCACTGAAGCTTTCTTT.